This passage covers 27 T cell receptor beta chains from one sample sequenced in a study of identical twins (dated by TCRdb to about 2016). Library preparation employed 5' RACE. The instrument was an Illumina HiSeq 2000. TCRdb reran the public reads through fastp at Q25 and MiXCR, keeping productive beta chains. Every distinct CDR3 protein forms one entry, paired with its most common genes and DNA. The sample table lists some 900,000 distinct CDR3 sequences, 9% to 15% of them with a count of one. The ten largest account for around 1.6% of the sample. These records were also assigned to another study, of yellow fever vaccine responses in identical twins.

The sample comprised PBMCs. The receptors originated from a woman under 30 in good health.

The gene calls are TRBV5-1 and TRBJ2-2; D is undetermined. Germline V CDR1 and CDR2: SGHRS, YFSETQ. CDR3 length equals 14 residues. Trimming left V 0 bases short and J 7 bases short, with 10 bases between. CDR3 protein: CASSLGESLGELFF. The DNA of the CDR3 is TGCGCCAGCAGCTTGGGAGAGTCCCTCGGGGAGCTGTTTTTT.

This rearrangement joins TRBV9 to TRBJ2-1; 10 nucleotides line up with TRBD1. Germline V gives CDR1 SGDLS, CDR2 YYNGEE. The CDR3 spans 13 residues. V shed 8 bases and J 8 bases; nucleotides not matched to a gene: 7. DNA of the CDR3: TGTGCCAGTGACAGGGGGCGCGACGATGAGCAGTTCTTC. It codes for CASDRGRDDEQFF.

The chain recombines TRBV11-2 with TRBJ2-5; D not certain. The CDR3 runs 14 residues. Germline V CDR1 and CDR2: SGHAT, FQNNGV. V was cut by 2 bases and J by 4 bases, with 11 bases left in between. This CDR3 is CASSLIANIETQYF. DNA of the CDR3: TGTGCCAGCAGCTTAATCGCCAATATAGAGACCCAGTACTTC.

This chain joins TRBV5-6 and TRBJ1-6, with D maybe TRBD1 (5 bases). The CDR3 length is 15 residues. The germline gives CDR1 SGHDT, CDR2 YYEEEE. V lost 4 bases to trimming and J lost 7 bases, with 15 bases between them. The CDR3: CASSLPQGSNSPLHF. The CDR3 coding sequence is TGTGCCAGCAGCCTCCCCCAGGGTTCGAATTCACCCCTCCACTTT.

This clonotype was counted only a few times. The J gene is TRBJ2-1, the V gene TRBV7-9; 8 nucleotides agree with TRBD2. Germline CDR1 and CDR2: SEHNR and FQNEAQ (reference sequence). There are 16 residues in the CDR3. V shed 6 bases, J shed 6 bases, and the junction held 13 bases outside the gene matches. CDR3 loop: CASRPRLERGINEQFF. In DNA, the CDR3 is TGTGCCAGCAGACCCCGGTTGGAGCGGGGGATCAATGAGCAGTTCTTC.

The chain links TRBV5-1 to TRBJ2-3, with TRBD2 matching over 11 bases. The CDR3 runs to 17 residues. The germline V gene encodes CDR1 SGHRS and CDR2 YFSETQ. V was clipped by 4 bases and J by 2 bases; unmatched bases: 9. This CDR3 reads CASSRSGTSGFTDTQYF. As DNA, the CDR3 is TGCGCCAGCAGCCGATCCGGGACTAGCGGATTCACAGATACGCAGTATTTT. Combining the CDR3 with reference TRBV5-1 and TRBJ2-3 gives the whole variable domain KAGVTQTPRYLIKTRGQQVTLSCSPISGHRSVSWYQQTPGQGLQFLFEYFSETQRNKGNFPGRFSGRQFSNSRSEMNVSTLELGDSALYLCASSRSGTSGFTDTQYFGPGTRLTVL.

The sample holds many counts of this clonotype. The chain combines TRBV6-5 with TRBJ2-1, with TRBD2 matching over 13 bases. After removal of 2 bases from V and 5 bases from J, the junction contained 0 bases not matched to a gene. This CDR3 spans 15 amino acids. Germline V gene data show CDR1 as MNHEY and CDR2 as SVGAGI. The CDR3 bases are TGTGCCAGCAGTTACGGGACTAGCGGGAACAATGAGCAGTTCTTC. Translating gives CASSYGTSGNNEQFF.

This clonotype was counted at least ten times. The CDR3 region has the DNA TGTGCCAGCAGCCAAGATTGGGGAGATTCCTACAATGAGCAGTTCTTC. Translation: CASSQDWGDSYNEQFF. The chain is built from TRBV3-1 and TRBJ2-1, with D perhaps TRBD2 (5 bases). The CDR3 covers 16 residues. CDR1 and CDR2 (germline): LGHDT, YNNKEL (reference sequence). V lost 0 bases and J 1 base, leaving 10 bases between the germline ends.

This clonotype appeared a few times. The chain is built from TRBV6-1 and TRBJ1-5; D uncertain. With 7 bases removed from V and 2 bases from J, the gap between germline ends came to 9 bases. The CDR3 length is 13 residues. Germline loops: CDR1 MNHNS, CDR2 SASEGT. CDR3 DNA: TGTGCCAGCAATGTGGTGGGCAATCAGCCCCAGCATTTT. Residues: CASNVVGNQPQHF.

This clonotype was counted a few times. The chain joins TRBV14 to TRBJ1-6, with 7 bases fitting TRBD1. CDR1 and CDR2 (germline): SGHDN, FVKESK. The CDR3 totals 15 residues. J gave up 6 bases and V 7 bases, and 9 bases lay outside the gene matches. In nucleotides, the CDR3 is TGTGCCAGCAACGGAGGGGGCAGCATTAATTCACCCCTCCACTTT. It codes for CASNGGGSINSPLHF.

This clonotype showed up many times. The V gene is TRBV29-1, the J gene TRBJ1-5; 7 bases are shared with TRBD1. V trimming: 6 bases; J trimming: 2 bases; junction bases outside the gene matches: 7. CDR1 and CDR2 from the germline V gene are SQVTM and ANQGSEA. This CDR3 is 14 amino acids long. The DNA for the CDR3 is TGCAGCGTATCTTGGACAGGCGGCAATCAGCCCCAGCATTTT. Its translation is CSVSWTGGNQPQHF. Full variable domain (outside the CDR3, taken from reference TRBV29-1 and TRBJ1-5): SAVISQKPSRDICQRGTSLTIQCQVDSQVTMMFWYRQQPGQSLTLIATANQGSEATYESGFVIDKFPISRPNLTFSTLTVSNMSPEDSSIYLCSVSWTGGNQPQHFGDGTRLSIL.

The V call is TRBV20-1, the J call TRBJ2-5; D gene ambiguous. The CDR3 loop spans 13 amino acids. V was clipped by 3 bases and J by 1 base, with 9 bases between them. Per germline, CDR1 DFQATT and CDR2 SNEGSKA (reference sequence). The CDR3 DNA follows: TGCAGTGCTAGCCTTACGCTCCAAGAGACCCAGTACTTC. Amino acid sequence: CSASLTLQETQYF.

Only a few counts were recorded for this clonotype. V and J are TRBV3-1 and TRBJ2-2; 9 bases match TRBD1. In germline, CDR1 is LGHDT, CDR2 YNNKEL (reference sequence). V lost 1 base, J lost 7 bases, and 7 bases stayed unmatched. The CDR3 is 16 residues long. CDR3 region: CASSQGGQGFVGELFF. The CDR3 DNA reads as TGTGCCAGCAGCCAAGGAGGACAGGGGTTTGTCGGGGAGCTGTTTTTT.

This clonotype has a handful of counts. The DNA for the CDR3 is TGTGCCAGCAGCTTGATCTGGACAAAGAACACCGGGGAGCTGTTTTTT. It codes for CASSLIWTKNTGELFF. This sequence joins TRBV5-6 and TRBJ2-2; D is possibly TRBD1 (5 bases). Trimming pared 1 base from V and 1 base from J, leaving 11 bases between. This CDR3 region has 16 residues. Germline V lookup: CDR1 SGHDT, CDR2 YYEEEE.

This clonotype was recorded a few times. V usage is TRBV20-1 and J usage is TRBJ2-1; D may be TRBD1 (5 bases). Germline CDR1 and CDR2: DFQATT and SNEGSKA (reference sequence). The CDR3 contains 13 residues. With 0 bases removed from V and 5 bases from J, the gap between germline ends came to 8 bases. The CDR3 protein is CSARDRVHNEQFF. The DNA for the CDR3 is TGCAGTGCTAGAGACAGGGTCCACAATGAGCAGTTCTTC.

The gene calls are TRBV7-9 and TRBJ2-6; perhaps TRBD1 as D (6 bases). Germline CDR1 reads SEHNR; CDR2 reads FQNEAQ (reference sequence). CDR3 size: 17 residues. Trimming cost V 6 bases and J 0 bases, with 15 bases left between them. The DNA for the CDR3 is TGTGCCAGCAGACATACAGGGCAACTCTCTGGGGCCAACGTCCTGACTTTC. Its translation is CASRHTGQLSGANVLTF.

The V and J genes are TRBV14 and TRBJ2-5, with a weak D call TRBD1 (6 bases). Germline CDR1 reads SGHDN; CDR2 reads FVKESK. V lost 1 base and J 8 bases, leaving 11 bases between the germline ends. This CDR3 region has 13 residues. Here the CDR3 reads CASSQVGTTTQYF. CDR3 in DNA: TGTGCCAGCAGCCAAGTAGGGACAACCACCCAGTACTTC.

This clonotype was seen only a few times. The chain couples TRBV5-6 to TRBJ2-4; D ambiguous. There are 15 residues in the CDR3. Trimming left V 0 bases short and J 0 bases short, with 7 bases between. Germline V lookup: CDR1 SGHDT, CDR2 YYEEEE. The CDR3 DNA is TGTGCCAGCAGCTTGGAAACCATAGCCAAAAACATTCAGTACTTC. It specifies CASSLETIAKNIQYF. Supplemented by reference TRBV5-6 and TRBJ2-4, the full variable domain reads DAGVTQSPTHLIKTRGQQVTLRCSPKSGHDTVSWYQQALGQGPQFIFQYYEEEERQRGNFPDRFSGHQFPNYSSELNVNALLLGDSALYLCASSLETIAKNIQYFGAGTRLSVL.

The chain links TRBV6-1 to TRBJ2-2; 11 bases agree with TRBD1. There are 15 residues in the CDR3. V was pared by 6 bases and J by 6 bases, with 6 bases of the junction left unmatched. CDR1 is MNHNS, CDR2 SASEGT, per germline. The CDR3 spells CASRDRGRLAGELFF. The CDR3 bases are TGTGCCAGCAGGGACAGGGGGCGCTTAGCCGGGGAGCTGTTTTTT.

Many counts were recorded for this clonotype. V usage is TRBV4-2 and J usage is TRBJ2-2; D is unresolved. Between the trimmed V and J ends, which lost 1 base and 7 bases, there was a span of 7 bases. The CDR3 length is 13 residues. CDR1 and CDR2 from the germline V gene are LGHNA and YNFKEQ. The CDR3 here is CASSQVKVGELFF. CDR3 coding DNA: TGTGCCAGCAGCCAAGTGAAGGTCGGGGAGCTGTTTTTT.

The CDR3 DNA reads as TGTGCCAGCAGCCCTCAACCGGACGGAATCTATGGCTACACCTTC. This codes for CASSPQPDGIYGYTF. This chain joins TRBV12-3 or TRBV12-4 and TRBJ1-2; the D is unclear. Trimming took off 6 bases at V and 4 bases at J, with 18 bases between the two ends. CDR3 length equals 15 residues.

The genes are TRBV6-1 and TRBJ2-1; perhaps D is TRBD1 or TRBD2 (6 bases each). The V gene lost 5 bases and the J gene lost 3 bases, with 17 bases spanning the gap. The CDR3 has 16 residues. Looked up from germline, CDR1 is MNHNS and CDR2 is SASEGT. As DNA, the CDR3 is TGTGCCAGCAGTCTGCCTGCAGGAGGGGGCTACAATGAGCAGTTCTTC. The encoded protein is CASSLPAGGGYNEQFF.

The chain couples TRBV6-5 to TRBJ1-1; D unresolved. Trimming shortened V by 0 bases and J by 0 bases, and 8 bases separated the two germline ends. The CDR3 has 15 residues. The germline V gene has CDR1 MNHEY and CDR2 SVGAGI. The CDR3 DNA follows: TGTGCCAGCAGTTACTCGATGCGGATGAACACTGAAGCTTTCTTT. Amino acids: CASSYSMRMNTEAFF.

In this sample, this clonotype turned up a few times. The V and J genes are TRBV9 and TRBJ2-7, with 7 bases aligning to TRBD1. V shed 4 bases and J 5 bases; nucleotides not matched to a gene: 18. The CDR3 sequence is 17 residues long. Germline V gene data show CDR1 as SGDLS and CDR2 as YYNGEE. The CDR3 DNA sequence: TGTGCCAGCAGCCCTCAGGGACAGTCACCGTTGGTGAACGAGCAGTACTTC. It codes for CASSPQGQSPLVNEQYF.

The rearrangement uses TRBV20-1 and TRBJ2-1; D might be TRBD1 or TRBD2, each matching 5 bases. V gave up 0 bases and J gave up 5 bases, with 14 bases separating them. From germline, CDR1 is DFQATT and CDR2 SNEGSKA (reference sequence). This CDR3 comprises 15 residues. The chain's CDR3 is CSARDFRGSNNEQFF. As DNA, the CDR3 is TGCAGTGCTAGAGATTTTCGGGGCTCAAACAATGAGCAGTTCTTC.

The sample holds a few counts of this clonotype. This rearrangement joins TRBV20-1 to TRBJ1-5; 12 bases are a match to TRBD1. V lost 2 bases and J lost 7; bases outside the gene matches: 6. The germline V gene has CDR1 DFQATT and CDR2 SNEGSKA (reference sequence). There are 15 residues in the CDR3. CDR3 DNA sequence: TGCAGTGCTAGACCGGGACAGGGGGCAGGGCAGCCCCAGCATTTT. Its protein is CSARPGQGAGQPQHF.

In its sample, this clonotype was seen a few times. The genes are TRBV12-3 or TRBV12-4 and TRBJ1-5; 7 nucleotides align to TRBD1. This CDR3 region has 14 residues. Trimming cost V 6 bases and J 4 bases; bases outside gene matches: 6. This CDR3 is CASSKTGMNQPQHF. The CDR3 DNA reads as TGTGCCAGCAGCAAGACAGGGATGAATCAGCCCCAGCATTTT.